Listed here are 24 T cell receptor beta chains from one sample, sequenced in a study of T cells and Merkel cell carcinoma outcomes. The data were produced by immunoSEQ multiplex PCR, yet TCRdb's version contains in-frame clones alone and is incomplete. Among approximately 2,000 clones listed, more than 90% were seen once. Material: tumor tissue from Merkel cell carcinoma. These receptors originate from a human donor with Merkel cell carcinoma.

The chain uses TRBV7-9 and TRBJ2-1, with 7 bases matching TRBD2. The V and J ends lost 5 bases and 0 bases, in that order; junction bases with no gene match: 7. The CDR3 is made up of 16 amino acids. CDR1 and CDR2 (germline): SEHNR, FQNEAQ (reference sequence). The DNA for the CDR3 is TGTGCCAGCAGCACAGCGGGGCTTACCTCCTACAATGAGCAGTTCTTC. Encoded protein: CASSTAGLTSYNEQFF.

This sequence joins TRBV7-3 and TRBJ2-3, with 9 bases matching TRBD2. Germline V gene data show CDR1 as SGHTA and CDR2 as FQGTGA. This CDR3 is built from 15 residues. Germline trimming cut 2 bases from V and 6 bases from J; bases unmatched to any gene: 6. The CDR3 sequence: CASSLGREGPDTQYF. The CDR3 nucleotides are TGTGCCAGCAGCTTAGGGCGGGAGGGCCCCGATACGCAGTATTTT.

The chain combines TRBV5-1 with TRBJ2-7; tentative D call: TRBD2 (6 bases). The CDR3 sequence is 15 residues long. The germline CDR1 and CDR2 sequences are SGHRS and YFSETQ. Trimming shortened V by 4 bases and J by 0 bases, and 14 bases separated the two germline ends. CDR3 coding DNA: TGCGCCAGCAGCCTAGGGGACGGGAGCTCCTACGAGCAGTACTTC. Translated: CASSLGDGSSYEQYF.

This sequence joins TRBV18 and TRBJ2-7, with no clear D. The V end lost 3 bases, the J end lost 4 bases, and 7 bases lay between the germline ends. Germline V gives CDR1 KGHSH, CDR2 LQKENI. This CDR3 comprises 12 residues. The CDR3 DNA sequence: TGTGCCAGCTCACCGGACCGTTACGAGCAGTACTTC. Translated, it gives CASSPDRYEQYF.

The V gene is TRBV7-2, the J gene TRBJ1-5, with D possibly being TRBD1 (6 bases). Germline V gene sequence: CDR1 SGHTA, CDR2 FQGNSA. This CDR3 is built from 13 residues. Between the trimmed V and J ends, which lost 5 bases and 7 bases, there was a span of 12 bases. The CDR3: CASSLAQGQPQHF. CDR3 DNA: TGTGCCAGCAGCCTCGCTCAGGGGCAGCCCCAGCATTTT.

For the CDR3, the DNA is TGTGCCAGCAGCTTGGTCCCCTATGGCTACACCTTC. Translation gives CASSLVPYGYTF. V gene TRBV5-4 combines with J gene TRBJ1-2; no firm D call. CDR3 length equals 12 residues. CDR1 and CDR2 from the germline V gene are SGHNT and YYREEE (reference sequence). Trimming removed 0 bases at V and 4 bases at J, with 4 bases between.

The chain carries TRBV5-5 and TRBJ2-7; a possible D gene is TRBD2 (6 bases). The CDR3 is 14 residues long. Germline assignment: CDR1 SGHKS and CDR2 YYEKEE (reference sequence). Deletions cut 0 bases from V and 5 bases from J, with 12 bases between. As DNA, the CDR3 is TGTGCCAGCAGCTTGGTGGGGGGTGATGACGAGCAGTACTTC. Translating gives CASSLVGGDDEQYF.

The chain uses TRBV6-9 and TRBJ2-3; 11 positions match TRBD2. Germline CDR1 is MNHGY and CDR2 is SVAAGI. The CDR3 is made up of 15 amino acids. The ends lost 10 bases at V and 2 bases at J; junction bases unmatched: 8. The CDR3 here is CANAGTSGITDTQYF. The DNA for the CDR3 is TGTGCCAACGCCGGGACTAGCGGCATCACAGATACGCAGTATTTT.

The V gene is TRBV16, the J gene TRBJ2-1, with TRBD1 matching over 10 bases. The CDR3 is 14 residues long. Germline V CDR1 and CDR2: KGHSY, FQNENV. The V and J ends lost 8 bases and 0 bases, in that order; junction bases with no gene match: 1. CDR3 sequence reads: CASRDRGSYNEQFF. The CDR3, as DNA: TGTGCCAGCCGGGACAGGGGCTCCTACAATGAGCAGTTCTTC.

This sequence joins TRBV29-1 and TRBJ2-2; possible D gene TRBD2, 6 bases. Trimming stripped 6 bases from V and 0 bases from J, with 17 bases between. This CDR3 has 16 amino acids. CDR1 is SQVTM and CDR2 is ANQGSEA in the germline V gene. The CDR3 nucleotides read TGCAGCGTAGGAGGGGAACATTTGACGAACACCGGGGAGCTGTTTTTT. Its translation is CSVGGEHLTNTGELFF.

The chain carries TRBV6-1 and TRBJ1-1, with D perhaps matching TRBD1 (5 bases). The CDR3 loop spans 14 amino acids. The germline V gene has CDR1 MNHNS and CDR2 SASEGT. V was shortened by 4 bases and J by 1 base, with 10 bases between the two germline ends. The CDR3 protein is CASSVGPSNTEAFF. The CDR3 DNA reads as TGTGCCAGCAGTGTGGGACCGTCGAACACTGAAGCTTTCTTT.

The chain couples TRBV10-1 to TRBJ2-7; 8 bases are shared with TRBD1. The CDR3 is 15 amino acids. Unmatched junction bases numbered 9, after V lost 6 bases and J lost 2 bases. Germline values: CDR1 WNHNN, CDR2 SYGVQD (reference sequence). The CDR3 protein is CASRCRRQGTYEQYF. The DNA for the CDR3 is TGCGCCAGCAGATGTCGACGACAGGGGACCTACGAGCAGTACTTC.

The chain has TRBV13 and TRBJ1-1; no definite D call. V lost 5 bases and J 2 bases, leaving 18 bases between the germline ends. The CDR3 sequence is 16 residues long. Germline V CDR1 and CDR2: PRHDT, FYEKMQ (reference sequence). CDR3 DNA: TGTGCCAGCAGCCGTCGCGCCACTCTACAAAACACTGAAGCTTTCTTT. This sequence encodes CASSRRATLQNTEAFF.

The chain couples TRBV19 to TRBJ2-1; the match to TRBD2 covers 10 bases. Trimming took 3 bases from V and 10 from J; bases not matched to a gene: 9. In germline, CDR1 is LNHDA, CDR2 SQIVND (reference sequence). This CDR3 contains 15 residues. CDR3 in amino acids: CASSIKREGLEEQFF. The CDR3 DNA is TGTGCCAGTAGTATCAAGCGGGAGGGCCTGGAAGAGCAGTTCTTC.

The V gene is TRBV19, the J gene TRBJ2-2; the D gene is possibly TRBD2 (6 bases). Germline CDR1 is LNHDA and CDR2 is SQIVND (reference sequence). The V gene lost 5 bases and the J gene lost 4 bases, with 17 bases spanning the gap. This CDR3 is 16 amino acids long. This CDR3 reads CASSPLGRRITGELFF. CDR3 nucleotides: TGTGCCAGTAGTCCGTTGGGGAGGCGAATCACCGGGGAGCTGTTTTTT.

J is TRBJ1-5 and V is TRBV15, with 7 bases that match TRBD1. Trimming took 0 bases from V and 10 from J; bases not matched to a gene: 12. The length of the CDR3 is 16 residues. The germline V gene encodes CDR1 LNHNV and CDR2 YYDKDF (reference sequence). This CDR3 is CATSRDGGGPGRPQHF. The CDR3 nucleotides are TGTGCCACCAGCAGAGACGGAGGGGGCCCGGGTCGTCCCCAGCATTTT.

The chain uses TRBV11-2 and TRBJ1-1; D is possibly TRBD1 (6 bases). V was shortened by 4 bases and J by 5 bases, with 14 bases between the two germline ends. The CDR3 extends over 14 amino acids. Looked up from germline, CDR1 is SGHAT and CDR2 is FQNNGV. CDR3 nucleotides: TGTGCCAGCAGCTCGGGACAACTTGGGACTGAAGCTTTCTTT. It is translated as CASSSGQLGTEAFF. The full variable domain, with the rest looked up from reference TRBV11-2 and TRBJ1-1, is EAGVAQSPRYKIIEKRQSVAFWCNPISGHATLYWYQQILGQGPKLLIQFQNNGVVDDSQLPKDRFSAERLKGVDSTLKIQPAKLEDSAVYLCASSSGQLGTEAFFGQGTRLTVV.

The chain joins TRBV28 to TRBJ2-7, with a tentative D call TRBD1 (6 bases). The V gene's germline CDR1 is MDHEN and CDR2 SYDVKM. This CDR3 is built from 14 residues. Trimming pared 2 bases from V and 2 bases from J, leaving 10 bases between. The CDR3 nucleotides read TGTGCCAGCAGTTTAGGCAGGGGCCCCTACGAGCAGTACTTC. Residues: CASSLGRGPYEQYF.

The chain joins TRBV2 to TRBJ2-3, with D perhaps matching TRBD2 (6 bases). Germline CDR1 reads SNHLY; CDR2 reads FYNNEI. Trimming stripped 6 bases from V and 2 bases from J, with 9 bases between. The CDR3 covers 13 residues. In nucleotides, the CDR3 is TGTGCCAGCAGGTGGGAGGCCACAGATACGCAGTATTTT. Its protein product is CASRWEATDTQYF. The full variable domain, in which reference TRBV2 and TRBJ2-3 provide the parts outside the CDR3, is EPEVTQTPSHQVTQMGQEVILRCVPISNHLYFYWYRQILGQKVEFLVSFYNNEISEKSEIFDDQFSVERPDGSNFTLKIRSTKLEDSAMYFCASRWEATDTQYFGPGTRLTVL.

The chain joins TRBV6-5 to TRBJ1-2, with 10 bases matching TRBD1. The V and J ends lost 6 bases and 8 bases, in that order; junction bases with no gene match: 6. Germline CDR1 is MNHEY and CDR2 is SVGAGI. The CDR3 length is 13 residues. The CDR3 region is CASRAGTGVGYTF. For the CDR3, the DNA is TGTGCCAGCAGGGCCGGGACAGGGGTAGGCTACACCTTC.

In its sample, this clone was seen once. V and J are TRBV6-1 and TRBJ2-5; 9 nucleotides align to TRBD2. From germline, CDR1 is MNHNS and CDR2 SASEGT. This CDR3 is 15 amino acids long. The V gene end was trimmed by 0 bases and the J gene end by 5 bases; junction bases not matched to a gene: 4. CDR3 bases: TGTGCCAGCAGTGAAGCTAGCGGGAGAGCGGAGACCCAGTACTTC. Translated: CASSEASGRAETQYF.

This clone was seen just once. This chain connects TRBV1 to TRBJ1-1. TRBV1 is annotated as a pseudogene. There are 17 residues in the CDR3. CDR3 in DNA: TGCACCAGCAGCCAAACCATACGATGGCACTTACGCCCTGAAGCTTTCTTT. This gives the protein CTSSQTIRWHLRPEAFF.

The chain employs TRBV7-9 and TRBJ1-6, with a possible D match to TRBD1 (5 bases). V lost 1 base and J lost 7, with 11 bases in between. The CDR3 has 15 amino acids. CDR1 SEHNR and CDR2 FQNEAQ come from the germline V gene (reference sequence). For the CDR3, the DNA is TGTGCCAGCAGCTTAGATCAGGGAGGAAATTCACCCCTCCACTTT. Residues: CASSLDQGGNSPLHF.

This rearrangement joins TRBV7-2 to TRBJ2-1, with TRBD2 identical over 11 bases. This CDR3 is 15 amino acids long. After removal of 5 bases from V and 0 bases from J, the junction contained 0 bases not matched to a gene. The germline V gene has CDR1 SGHTA and CDR2 FQGNSA. CDR3 coding DNA: TGTGCCAGCAGCACTAGCGGGAGCTCCTACAATGAGCAGTTCTTC. It specifies CASSTSGSSYNEQFF.